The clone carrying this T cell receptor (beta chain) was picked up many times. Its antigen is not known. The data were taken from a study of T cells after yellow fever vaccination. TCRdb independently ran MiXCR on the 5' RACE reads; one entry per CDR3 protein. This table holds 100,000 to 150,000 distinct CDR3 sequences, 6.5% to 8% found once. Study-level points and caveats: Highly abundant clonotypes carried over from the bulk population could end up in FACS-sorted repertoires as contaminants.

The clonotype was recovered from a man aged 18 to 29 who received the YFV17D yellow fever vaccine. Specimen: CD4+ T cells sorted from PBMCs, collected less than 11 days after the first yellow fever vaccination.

The CDR3 protein is CASSVGDSHSGNTIYF. The CDR3 DNA reads TGTGCCAGCAGCGTAGGGGACAGCCACTCTGGAAACACCATATATTTT. The V call is TRBV9, the J call TRBJ1-3, with TRBD1 matching 7 bases. The CDR3 consists of 16 residues. CDR1 SGDLS and CDR2 YYNGEE come from the germline V gene. V lost 0 bases, J lost 0 bases, and 3 bases stayed unmatched. Drawing the rest from reference TRBV9 and TRBJ1-3, the complete variable domain is DSGVTQTPKHLITATGQRVTLRCSPRSGDLSVYWYQQSLDQGLQFLIQYYNGEERAKGNILERFSAQQFPDLHSELNLSSLELGDSALYFCASSVGDSHSGNTIYFGEGSWLTVV.